A selection of T cell receptor beta chains follows, all from one sample in a study of blood T cell repertoires in COVID-19. Using immunoSEQ multiplex PCR, the repertoire was profiled, and TCRdb retains in-frame clones only, with some absent. The sample contains 300,000 to 450,000 clones, roughly 86% of which appear only once. Source material: peripheral blood. All receptors come from a woman aged 55-70 years with COVID-19, enrolled during active disease. Both conserved end residues are part of each CDR3. The order of the fields is CDR3 length, V gene, CDR3 protein.

cdr3_length: 16; v_call: TRBV18; cdr3_aa: CASSPPWAGGNNEQFF
cdr3_length: 11; v_call: TRBV2; cdr3_aa: CASGTLNIQYF
cdr3_length: 13; v_call: TRBV29-1; cdr3_aa: CSVDLGAKDEQYF
cdr3_length: 14; v_call: TRBV7-3; cdr3_aa: CASSFLTGAYEQYF
cdr3_length: 16; v_call: TRBV15; cdr3_aa: CATSTRQPPNTGELFF
cdr3_length: 15; v_call: TRBV7-6; cdr3_aa: CASSLDYSGTDTQYF
cdr3_length: 17; v_call: TRBV11-2; cdr3_aa: CASSSRGPRSPNEKLFF
cdr3_length: 16; v_call: TRBV10-2; cdr3_aa: CASSESGTGGRNGYTF
cdr3_length: 14; v_call: TRBV11-2; cdr3_aa: CASSPWDSSYEQYF
cdr3_length: 16; v_call: TRBV28; cdr3_aa: CASRVLAGGPSYEQYF
cdr3_length: 16; v_call: TRBV7-9; cdr3_aa: CASSYSQGAGDTEAFF
cdr3_length: 12; v_call: TRBV6-5; cdr3_aa: CASSPLGDTQYF
cdr3_length: 14; v_call: TRBV2; cdr3_aa: CASSHDEGAGEAFF
cdr3_length: 13; v_call: TRBV7-8; cdr3_aa: CASSLGQGTQAFF
cdr3_length: 17; v_call: TRBV2; cdr3_aa: CASSETGLAGSTDTQYF
cdr3_length: 15; v_call: TRBV9; cdr3_aa: CASSVAGRLGQPQHF
cdr3_length: 13; v_call: TRBV28; cdr3_aa: CASSRSYNSPLHF
cdr3_length: 14; v_call: TRBV6-7; cdr3_aa: CASSSGSLGNTIYF
cdr3_length: 12; v_call: TRBV6-5; cdr3_aa: CASGRPNTEAFF
cdr3_length: 14; v_call: TRBV7-3; cdr3_aa: CASSFGGNTGELFF
cdr3_length: 15; v_call: TRBV2; cdr3_aa: CASSVTDRRNTEAFF
cdr3_length: 15; v_call: TRBV6-5; cdr3_aa: CAIASGTVNTGELFF
cdr3_length: 11; v_call: TRBV19; cdr3_aa: CASKRREGYTF